The rows below give T cell receptor beta chains drawn from one sample of a study of CD8+ T cells in alopecia areata. Profiling relied on immunoSEQ multiplex PCR, and the TCRdb table lists in-frame clones only, not all of them. The sample has about 120,000 clones, 35% to 45% seen once; the top ten hold roughly 3.2%. The sample consisted of CD4+ T cells sorted from blood. The receptors originated from a human donor with alopecia areata. CDR3s include the opening cysteine and the closing phenylalanine or tryptophan. A D gene is named only where the DNA matches it firmly. Only some rows state a clone size, as once, few, many or a class for expanded clones.

j_gene: TRBJ2-3
d_gene: NA
v_gene: TRBV30
abundance: NA
CDR3nt: TGTGCCTGGGGGCGGGTCACAGATACGCAGTATTTT
CDR3aa: CAWGRVTDTQYF

j_gene: TRBJ2-1
d_gene: TRBD1
v_gene: TRBV30
abundance: NA
CDR3nt: TGTGCCTGGAGTGCCGGGACAGGGATTTACAATGAGCAGTTCTTC
CDR3aa: CAWSAGTGIYNEQFF

j_gene: TRBJ1-1
d_gene: TRBD1
v_gene: TRBV29-1
abundance: few
CDR3nt: TGCAGCGTTAACCGACAGGGAGGGGACACTGAAGCTTTCTTT
CDR3aa: CSVNRQGGDTEAFF

j_gene: TRBJ1-4
d_gene: NA
v_gene: TRBV29-1
abundance: NA
CDR3nt: TGCAGCGTTAGAAAGGTCGGGACGGTTAGAGAAAAACTGTTTTTT
CDR3aa: CSVRKVGTVREKLFF

j_gene: TRBJ2-2
d_gene: NA
v_gene: TRBV18
abundance: few
CDR3nt: TGTGCCAGCTCACTGACACCGAACACCGGGGAGCTGTTTTTT
CDR3aa: CASSLTPNTGELFF

j_gene: TRBJ1-1
d_gene: NA
v_gene: TRBV6-5
abundance: NA
CDR3nt: TGTGCCAGCAGTTATACACAGGGGAACACTGAAGCTTTCTTT
CDR3aa: CASSYTQGNTEAFF

j_gene: TRBJ1-2
d_gene: NA
v_gene: TRBV29-1
abundance: NA
CDR3nt: TGCAGCGTTGATCTCCGGGGGCTAGGAGACTATGGCTACACCTTC
CDR3aa: CSVDLRGLGDYGYTF

j_gene: TRBJ2-2
d_gene: NA
v_gene: TRBV29-1
abundance: NA
CDR3nt: TGCAGCGCCGCTGGCGGCTACCTGAACACCGGGGAGCTGTTTTTT
CDR3aa: CSAAGGYLNTGELFF

j_gene: TRBJ2-5
d_gene: TRBD1
v_gene: TRBV6-6
abundance: NA
CDR3nt: TGTGCCAGCAGAGGAATGAACAGGGGGCAGAGGGAGACCCAGTACTTC
CDR3aa: CASRGMNRGQRETQYF

j_gene: TRBJ1-2
d_gene: NA
v_gene: TRBV30
abundance: NA
CDR3nt: TGTGCCTGGAGTGTACACAGCAACTATGGCTACACCTTC
CDR3aa: CAWSVHSNYGYTF

j_gene: TRBJ2-4
d_gene: NA
v_gene: TRBV5-1
abundance: few
CDR3nt: TGCGCCAGCAGCTTAGGGACATCACTCGGCATTCAGTACTTC
CDR3aa: CASSLGTSLGIQYF

j_gene: TRBJ2-7
d_gene: TRBD2
v_gene: TRBV30
abundance: NA
CDR3nt: TGTGCCTGGAGGTCGAGCGGGAGCTCCTACGAGCAGTACTTC
CDR3aa: CAWRSSGSSYEQYF

j_gene: TRBJ2-3
d_gene: TRBD1
v_gene: TRBV29-1
abundance: few
CDR3nt: TGCAGCGCTGGGACAGGGACAGATACGCAGTATTTT
CDR3aa: CSAGTGTDTQYF

j_gene: TRBJ2-5
d_gene: TRBD2
v_gene: TRBV7-2
abundance: once
CDR3nt: TGTGCCAGCAGGTCTAGCGGTCGGGAGGAGACCCAGTACTTC
CDR3aa: CASRSSGREETQYF

j_gene: TRBJ1-6
d_gene: NA
v_gene: TRBV5-1
abundance: NA
CDR3nt: TGCGCCAGCAGCTTGCTTCCGGATTCACCCCTCCACTTT
CDR3aa: CASSLLPDSPLHF

j_gene: TRBJ1-2
d_gene: TRBD1
v_gene: TRBV30
abundance: NA
CDR3nt: TGTGCCTGGAGGGGGGGGACAGAGTATGGCTACACCTTC
CDR3aa: CAWRGGTEYGYTF

j_gene: TRBJ2-7
d_gene: TRBD2
v_gene: TRBV5-1
abundance: NA
CDR3nt: TGCGCCAGCACTATGGGGGGGACTACACCCTACGAGCAGTACTTC
CDR3aa: CASTMGGTTPYEQYF

j_gene: TRBJ2-5
d_gene: NA
v_gene: TRBV5-6
abundance: NA
CDR3nt: TGTGCCAGCAGCTTATGGTCGGGAGAGACCCAGTACTTC
CDR3aa: CASSLWSGETQYF

j_gene: TRBJ2-7
d_gene: NA
v_gene: TRBV7-9
abundance: NA
CDR3nt: TGTGCCAGCAGCCCGACAGCCTCCTCCTACGAGCAGTACTTC
CDR3aa: CASSPTASSYEQYF

j_gene: TRBJ2-3
d_gene: NA
v_gene: TRBV29-1
abundance: few
CDR3nt: TGCAGCGGGCTTGGCGGAGATACGCAGTATTTT
CDR3aa: CSGLGGDTQYF

j_gene: TRBJ1-5
d_gene: NA
v_gene: TRBV7-9
abundance: few
CDR3nt: TGTGCCAGCAGCCCATCGGGGTATCAGCCCCAGCATTTT
CDR3aa: CASSPSGYQPQHF

j_gene: TRBJ2-7
d_gene: NA
v_gene: TRBV29-1
abundance: NA
CDR3nt: TGCAGCGTGTCTATCAGGGGAAACGAGCAGTACTTC
CDR3aa: CSVSIRGNEQYF

j_gene: TRBJ2-7
d_gene: NA
v_gene: TRBV11-1
abundance: few
CDR3nt: TGTGCCAGCAGCTTATCATACAAGGATTACGAGCAGTACTTC
CDR3aa: CASSLSYKDYEQYF

j_gene: TRBJ2-7
d_gene: TRBD2
v_gene: TRBV29-1
abundance: NA
CDR3nt: TGCAGCGTTGAAGATGCCCGGACTAGCGGCAACTACGAGCAGTACTTC
CDR3aa: CSVEDARTSGNYEQYF

j_gene: TRBJ2-2
d_gene: TRBD2
v_gene: TRBV23-1
abundance: NA
CDR3nt: TGCGCCGGCCGTGAGACTAGCGGGGGGGCCCCCGGGGAGCTGTTTTTT
CDR3aa: CAGRETSGGAPGELFF

j_gene: TRBJ2-7
d_gene: NA
v_gene: TRBV30
abundance: NA
CDR3nt: TGTGCCTGGAGGGGAGGACCTAACCCCTACGAGCAGTACTTC
CDR3aa: CAWRGGPNPYEQYF

j_gene: TRBJ1-1
d_gene: NA
v_gene: TRBV7-8
abundance: NA
CDR3nt: TGTGCCAGCAGACAGGACACTCTTAGCACTGAAGCTTTCTTT
CDR3aa: CASRQDTLSTEAFF

j_gene: TRBJ2-1
d_gene: NA
v_gene: TRBV7-9
abundance: NA
CDR3nt: TGTGCCAGCAGCTCGAAGTCGGCTTGGGAGCAGTTCTTC
CDR3aa: CASSSKSAWEQFF

j_gene: TRBJ2-5
d_gene: NA
v_gene: TRBV5-4
abundance: NA
CDR3nt: TGTGCCAGCAGCTTGGGTAGGGGTTCAGAGACCCAGTACTTC
CDR3aa: CASSLGRGSETQYF

j_gene: TRBJ1-1
d_gene: NA
v_gene: TRBV29-1
abundance: NA
CDR3nt: TGCAGCGTTGTTGGACGGATGAACACTGAAGCTTTCTTT
CDR3aa: CSVVGRMNTEAFF

j_gene: TRBJ2-2
d_gene: NA
v_gene: TRBV29-1
abundance: few
CDR3nt: TGCAGCGTGTATCTCATCGCCGGGGAGCTGTTTTTT
CDR3aa: CSVYLIAGELFF

j_gene: TRBJ1-5
d_gene: NA
v_gene: TRBV2
abundance: NA
CDR3nt: TGTGCCAGCAGGCCCCGCGGGGGCGGGAATCAGCCCCAGCATTTT
CDR3aa: CASRPRGGGNQPQHF

j_gene: TRBJ2-7
d_gene: NA
v_gene: TRBV12-5
abundance: NA
CDR3nt: TGTGCTAGTGCCGCACAGGGGGGGCCCTACGAGCAGTACTTC
CDR3aa: CASAAQGGPYEQYF

j_gene: TRBJ1-5
d_gene: NA
v_gene: TRBV30
abundance: NA
CDR3nt: TGTGCCTGTGGGACACGGGGAAATCAGCCCCAGCATTTT
CDR3aa: CACGTRGNQPQHF

j_gene: TRBJ1-2
d_gene: NA
v_gene: TRBV28
abundance: NA
CDR3nt: TGTGCCAGCAGTTCTGGCAGCATTCACTATGGCTACACCTTC
CDR3aa: CASSSGSIHYGYTF

j_gene: TRBJ1-1
d_gene: NA
v_gene: TRBV7-9
abundance: NA
CDR3nt: TGTGCCAGCAGTGGGGGGGAAGCTTTCTTT
CDR3aa: CASSGGEAFF

j_gene: TRBJ2-5
d_gene: NA
v_gene: TRBV29-1
abundance: NA
CDR3nt: TGCAGCGCTGTCGATAACGGGGGCGTAGGAGAGACCCAGTACTTC
CDR3aa: CSAVDNGGVGETQYF

j_gene: TRBJ2-1
d_gene: NA
v_gene: TRBV29-1
abundance: NA
CDR3nt: TGCAGCGTTGGAAATAGCCTATACAATGAGCAGTTCTTC
CDR3aa: CSVGNSLYNEQFF

j_gene: TRBJ2-5
d_gene: TRBD1
v_gene: TRBV30
abundance: NA
CDR3nt: TGTGCCTGGACTGGACAGGGTAGTTTCCAAGAGACCCAGTACTTC
CDR3aa: CAWTGQGSFQETQYF

j_gene: TRBJ2-5
d_gene: TRBD2
v_gene: TRBV7-2
abundance: NA
CDR3nt: TGTGCCAGCAGCTCTAGGACTAGCGGGTGGGAGACCCAGTACTTC
CDR3aa: CASSSRTSGWETQYF

j_gene: TRBJ2-7
d_gene: NA
v_gene: TRBV18
abundance: many
CDR3nt: TGTGCCAGCTCCGGGTCGGGGTACGAGCAGTACTTC
CDR3aa: CASSGSGYEQYF

j_gene: TRBJ2-3
d_gene: NA
v_gene: TRBV9
abundance: NA
CDR3nt: TGTGCCAGCACCGGAGGAGGGGCAGATACGCAGTATTTT
CDR3aa: CASTGGGADTQYF

j_gene: TRBJ2-7
d_gene: NA
v_gene: TRBV30
abundance: NA
CDR3nt: TGTGCCTGGAGCCCATTGACAGGAGGCCCCTACGAGCAGTACTTC
CDR3aa: CAWSPLTGGPYEQYF

j_gene: TRBJ1-2
d_gene: NA
v_gene: TRBV30
abundance: few
CDR3nt: TGTGCCTGGAGTGTTTCCCAGAACTATGGCTACACCTTC
CDR3aa: CAWSVSQNYGYTF

j_gene: TRBJ2-3
d_gene: NA
v_gene: TRBV5-4
abundance: few
CDR3nt: TGTGCCAGCACCAGGACTGTCGACGGTGGAGATACGCAGTATTTT
CDR3aa: CASTRTVDGGDTQYF

j_gene: TRBJ1-1
d_gene: NA
v_gene: TRBV29-1
abundance: NA
CDR3nt: TGCAGCGTTGACAGGGATTTTTCGGTCGGGACTGAAGCTTTCTTT
CDR3aa: CSVDRDFSVGTEAFF

j_gene: TRBJ1-2
d_gene: NA
v_gene: TRBV29-1
abundance: few
CDR3nt: TGCAGCGTGAGTCGAGAATATGGCTACACCTTC
CDR3aa: CSVSREYGYTF

j_gene: TRBJ2-1
d_gene: NA
v_gene: TRBV30
abundance: NA
CDR3nt: TGTGCCTGGAGCGCCCGGACTTTGATTTACAATGAGCAGTTCTTC
CDR3aa: CAWSARTLIYNEQFF

j_gene: TRBJ2-7
d_gene: TRBD1
v_gene: TRBV29-1
abundance: NA
CDR3nt: TGCAGCGTCGAGGGACAGGTACCCCCCTACGAGCAGTACTTC
CDR3aa: CSVEGQVPPYEQYF

j_gene: TRBJ1-4
d_gene: NA
v_gene: TRBV20-1
abundance: NA
CDR3nt: TGCAGTGCTAGTAAGGGTTTTCCCCCGTTTTTT
CDR3aa: CSASKGFPPFF

j_gene: TRBJ2-6
d_gene: NA
v_gene: TRBV5-1
abundance: once
CDR3nt: TGCGCCAGCAGCTTGGATACGGCGGGGGCCAACGTCCTGACTTTC
CDR3aa: CASSLDTAGANVLTF

j_gene: TRBJ2-2
d_gene: TRBD1
v_gene: TRBV5-6
abundance: once
CDR3nt: TGTGCCAGCAGCTTGAGACAGGGGACCGGGGAGCTGTTTTTT
CDR3aa: CASSLRQGTGELFF